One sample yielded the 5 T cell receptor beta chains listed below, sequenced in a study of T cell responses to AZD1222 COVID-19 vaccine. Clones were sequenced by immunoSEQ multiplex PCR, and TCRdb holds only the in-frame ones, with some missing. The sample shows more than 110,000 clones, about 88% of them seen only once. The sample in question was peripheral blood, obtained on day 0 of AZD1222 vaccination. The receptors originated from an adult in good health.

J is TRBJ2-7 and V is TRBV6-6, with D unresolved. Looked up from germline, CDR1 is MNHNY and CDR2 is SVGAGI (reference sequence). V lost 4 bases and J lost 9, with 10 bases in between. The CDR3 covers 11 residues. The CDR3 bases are TGTGCCAGCAGTTCTCAAGGTGGGCAGTACTTC. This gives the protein CASSSQGGQYF.

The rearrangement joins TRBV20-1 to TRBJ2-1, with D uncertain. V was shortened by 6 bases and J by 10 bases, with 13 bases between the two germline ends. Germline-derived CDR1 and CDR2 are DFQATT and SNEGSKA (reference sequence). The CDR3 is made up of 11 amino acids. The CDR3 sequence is CSAAPGLEQFF. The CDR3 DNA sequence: TGCAGTGCGGCCCCAGGTCTGGAGCAGTTCTTC.

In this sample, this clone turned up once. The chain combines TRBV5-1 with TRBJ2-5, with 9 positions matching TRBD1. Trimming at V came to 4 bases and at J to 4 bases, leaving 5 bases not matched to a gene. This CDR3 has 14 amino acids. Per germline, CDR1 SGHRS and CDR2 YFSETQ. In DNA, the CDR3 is TGCGCCAGCAGCCACACAGGGGGCGGAGAGACCCAGTACTTC. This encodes CASSHTGGGETQYF. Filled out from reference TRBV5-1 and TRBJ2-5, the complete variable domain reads KAGVTQTPRYLIKTRGQQVTLSCSPISGHRSVSWYQQTPGQGLQFLFEYFSETQRNKGNFPGRFSGRQFSNSRSEMNVSTLELGDSALYLCASSHTGGGETQYFGPGTRLLVL.

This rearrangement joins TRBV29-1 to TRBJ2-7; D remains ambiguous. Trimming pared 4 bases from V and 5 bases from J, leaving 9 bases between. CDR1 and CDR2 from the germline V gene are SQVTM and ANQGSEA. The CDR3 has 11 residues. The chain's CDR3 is CSVGDGNEQYF. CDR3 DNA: TGCAGCGTTGGAGATGGGAACGAGCAGTACTTC.

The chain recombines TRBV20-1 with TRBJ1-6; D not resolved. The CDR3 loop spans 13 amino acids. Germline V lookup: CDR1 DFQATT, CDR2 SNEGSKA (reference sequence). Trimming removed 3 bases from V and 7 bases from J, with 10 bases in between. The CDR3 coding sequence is TGCAGTGCTAGTTTGGGCCCCAATTCACCCCTCCACTTT. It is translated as CSASLGPNSPLHF.